These 12 T cell receptor beta chains were all obtained from the same sample, sequenced in a study of T cell responses to AZD1222 COVID-19 vaccine. Clones were read by immunoSEQ multiplex PCR, and TCRdb kept only the in-frame ones, dropping some. The data contain some 120,000 clones, roughly nine tenths of them singletons. Source: peripheral blood, taken 28 days after the second AZD1222 dose. The receptors shown here come from an adult who received the AZD1222 COVID-19 vaccine.

The CDR3 spells CASSLAKASGRLFF. CDR3 bases: TGTGCCAGCAGCTTGGCCAAGGCTAGCGGGAGACTGTTCTTC. The chain combines TRBV5-4 with TRBJ2-1, with TRBD2 matching over 10 bases. Germline CDR1 reads SGHNT; CDR2 reads YYREEE (reference sequence). The V segment lost 0 bases and the J segment 15 bases; nucleotides outside the gene matches: 9. The CDR3 covers 14 residues.

The chain has TRBV19 and TRBJ1-4, with D hard to call. This CDR3 contains 13 residues. Looked up from germline, CDR1 is LNHDA and CDR2 is SQIVND (reference sequence). Deletions cut 9 bases from V and 2 bases from J, with 10 bases between. CDR3: CASSRATNEKLFF. The CDR3 region has the DNA TGTGCCAGCTCACGGGCGACTAATGAAAAACTGTTTTTT.

This clone was observed once. The chain joins TRBV18 to TRBJ1-4; 7 bases agree with TRBD1. The CDR3 loop spans 16 amino acids. Per the germline V gene, CDR1 is KGHSH and CDR2 is LQKENI. With V trimmed by 3 bases and J by 8 bases, 12 bases remained unmatched. In nucleotides, the CDR3 is TGTGCCAGCTCACCCGGGACAGCTACAAGAGGGGAAAAACTGTTTTTT. Protein sequence: CASSPGTATRGEKLFF. Together with reference TRBV18 and TRBJ1-4, the CDR3 gives the full variable domain: NAGVMQNPRHLVRRRGQEARLRCSPMKGHSHVYWYRQLPEEGLKFMVYLQKENIIDESGMPKERFSAEFPKEGPSILRIQQVVRGDSAAYFCASSPGTATRGEKLFFGSGTQLSVL.

The chain recombines TRBV7-2 with TRBJ1-6; unclear D gene. Germline V gene sequence: CDR1 SGHTA, CDR2 FQGNSA. The V and J ends lost 3 bases and 10 bases respectively, with 7 bases between them. This CDR3 is 12 amino acids long. The CDR3 DNA is TGTGCCAGCAGCTTCCCTCCCTCACCCCTCCACTTT. Its translation is CASSFPPSPLHF.

The V call is TRBV27, the J call TRBJ2-1; 9 bases line up with TRBD1. Looked up from germline, CDR1 is MNHEY and CDR2 is SMNVEV (reference sequence). This CDR3 comprises 17 residues. V dropped 5 bases and J dropped 5; count of bases not matched to a gene: 13. Here the CDR3 DNA reads TGTGCCAGCAGTCCTGGGGCTTACAGGGGGCGGAACAATGAGCAGTTCTTC. It is translated as CASSPGAYRGRNNEQFF.

The V call is TRBV5-1, the J call TRBJ1-2; TRBD1 agrees at 9 bases. CDR3 length: 16 residues. J gave up 3 bases and V 3 bases, and 9 bases lay outside the gene matches. The germline V gene has CDR1 SGHRS and CDR2 YFSETQ. The CDR3 spells CASSSTGTGQHYGYTF. Here the CDR3 DNA reads TGCGCCAGCAGCTCAACCGGGACAGGGCAGCACTATGGCTACACCTTC.

This clone came up once. The J gene is TRBJ2-1, the V gene TRBV6-5; TRBD2 might be the D (6 bases). The CDR3 spans 13 residues. CDR1 MNHEY and CDR2 SVGAGI come from the germline V gene. Trimming pared 7 bases from V and 6 bases from J, leaving 13 bases between. The CDR3 nucleotides are TGTGCCAGCACCTTTCTAGCGCGCAATGAGCAGTTCTTC. Translated: CASTFLARNEQFF.

The J gene is TRBJ2-5, the V gene TRBV15; D is uncertain. This CDR3 has 15 amino acids. Trimming shortened V by 0 bases and J by 0 bases, and 8 bases separated the two germline ends. CDR1 is LNHNV and CDR2 is YYDKDF in the germline V gene (reference sequence). The CDR3 nucleotides are TGTGCCACCAGCAGAGAAACTTTGTACCAAGAGACCCAGTACTTC. Its translation is CATSRETLYQETQYF.

The chain uses TRBV3-1 (or the pseudogene TRBV3-2) and TRBJ1-2; D is unresolved. The CDR3 is 14 amino acids. CDR1 and CDR2 (germline): LGHDT, YNNKEL (reference sequence). V lost 0 bases and J lost 2, with 7 bases in between. The CDR3 here is CASSQDTRNYGYTF. The CDR3 DNA sequence: TGTGCCAGCAGCCAAGACACTCGCAACTATGGCTACACCTTC.

The J gene is TRBJ2-3, the V gene TRBV30; 7 positions match TRBD2. The junction had 3 bases not matched to a gene; V was cut back by 2 bases and J by 1 base. The CDR3 runs to 14 residues. Germline V gene sequence: CDR1 GTSNPN, CDR2 SVGIG (reference sequence). Here the CDR3 DNA reads TGTGCCTGGAGTCCCCGGGGGGGCACAGATACGCAGTATTTT. It yields the protein CAWSPRGGTDTQYF. Together with reference TRBV30 and TRBJ2-3, the CDR3 gives the full variable domain: SQTIHQWPATLVQPVGSPLSLECTVEGTSNPNLYWYRQAAGRGLQLLFYSVGIGQISSEVPQNLSASRPQDRQFILSSKKLLLSDSGFYLCAWSPRGGTDTQYFGPGTRLTVL.

The chain recombines TRBV10-2 with TRBJ1-2; D gene ambiguous. V lost 4 bases to trimming and J lost 5 bases, with 8 bases between them. Germline-derived CDR1 and CDR2 are WSHSY and SAAADI. This CDR3 contains 12 residues. The CDR3 DNA reads TGCGCCAGCAGTGCCGAGTTATATGGCTACACCTTC. It encodes CASSAELYGYTF.

The chain employs TRBV27 and TRBJ2-1; 8 bases are shared with TRBD1. The CDR3 is 15 amino acids. Unmatched junction bases numbered 6, after V lost 5 bases and J lost 3 bases. Looked up from germline, CDR1 is MNHEY and CDR2 is SMNVEV (reference sequence). CDR3 DNA sequence: TGTGCCAGCAGTATACGACAGGGGATCTACAATGAGCAGTTCTTC. Residues: CASSIRQGIYNEQFF.